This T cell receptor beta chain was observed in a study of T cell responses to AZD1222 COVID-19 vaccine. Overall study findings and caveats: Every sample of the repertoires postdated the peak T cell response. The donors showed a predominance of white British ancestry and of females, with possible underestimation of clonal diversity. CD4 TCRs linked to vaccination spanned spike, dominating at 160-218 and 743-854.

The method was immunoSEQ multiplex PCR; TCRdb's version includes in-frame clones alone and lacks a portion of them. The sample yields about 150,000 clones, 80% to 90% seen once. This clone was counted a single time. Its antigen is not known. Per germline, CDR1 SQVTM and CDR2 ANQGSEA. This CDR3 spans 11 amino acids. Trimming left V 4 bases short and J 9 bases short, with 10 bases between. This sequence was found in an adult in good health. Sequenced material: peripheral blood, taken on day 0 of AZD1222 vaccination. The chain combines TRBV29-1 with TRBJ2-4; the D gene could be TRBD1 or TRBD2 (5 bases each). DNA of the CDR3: TGCAGCGTTGGAAGGGGAGCCATTCAGTACTTC. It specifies CSVGRGAIQYF.